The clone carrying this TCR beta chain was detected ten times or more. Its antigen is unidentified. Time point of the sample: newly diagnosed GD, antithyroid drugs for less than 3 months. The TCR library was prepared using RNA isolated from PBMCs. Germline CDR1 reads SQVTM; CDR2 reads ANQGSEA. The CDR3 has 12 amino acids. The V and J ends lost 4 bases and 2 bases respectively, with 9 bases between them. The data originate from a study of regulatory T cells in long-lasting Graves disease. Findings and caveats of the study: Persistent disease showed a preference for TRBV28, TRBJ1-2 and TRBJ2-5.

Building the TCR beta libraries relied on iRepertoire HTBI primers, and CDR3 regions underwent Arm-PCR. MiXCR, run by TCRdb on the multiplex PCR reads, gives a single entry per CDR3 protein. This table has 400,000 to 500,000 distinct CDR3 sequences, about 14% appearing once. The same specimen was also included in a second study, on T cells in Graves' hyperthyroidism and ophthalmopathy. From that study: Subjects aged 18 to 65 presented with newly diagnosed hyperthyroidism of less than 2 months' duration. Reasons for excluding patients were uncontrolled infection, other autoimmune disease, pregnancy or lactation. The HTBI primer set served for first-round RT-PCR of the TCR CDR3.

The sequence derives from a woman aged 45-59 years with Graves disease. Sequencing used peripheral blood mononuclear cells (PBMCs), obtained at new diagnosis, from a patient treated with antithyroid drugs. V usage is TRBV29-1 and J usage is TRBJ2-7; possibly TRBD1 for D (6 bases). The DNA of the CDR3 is TGCAGCGTTGTGGGGACAACCTACGAGCAGTACTTC. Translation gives CSVVGTTYEQYF.